These T cell receptor beta chains were read from a single sample in a study of cytomegalovirus exposure and HLA in healthy donors. The protocol was immunoSEQ multiplex PCR, while the TCRdb copy is restricted to in-frame clones and leaves out a portion. Of roughly 99,000 clones listed, 81% are singletons. The material sequenced was PBMCs. These receptors originate from a young man in good health and CMV-seronegative. Each CDR3 is given with its conserved first and last residue. The order of the fields is D gene, J gene, clone size, V gene, CDR3 protein, CDR3 DNA. The D gene is left open where the match is weak. Where a row states a size, it is once, few, many or the class of an expanded clone; other rows omit it.

D: .
J: TRBJ2-1
size: .
V: TRBV27
CDR3: CASSHYNEQFF
DNA: TGTGCCAGCAGCCATTACAATGAGCAGTTCTTC

D: .
J: TRBJ2-1
size: few
V: TRBV2
CDR3: CASSSAGGEQFF
DNA: TGTGCCAGCAGCTCAGCTGGAGGTGAGCAGTTCTTC

D: .
J: TRBJ1-2
size: once
V: TRBV7-3
CDR3: CASSTGQLGDGYTF
DNA: TGTGCCAGCAGCACAGGGCAACTAGGGGATGGCTACACCTTC

D: .
J: TRBJ1-2
size: few
V: TRBV25-1
CDR3: CASSDGYYGYTF
DNA: TGTGCCAGCAGTGACGGGTACTATGGCTACACCTTC

D: TRBD1
J: TRBJ2-5
size: .
V: TRBV19
CDR3: CAASGTGELETQYF
DNA: TGTGCCGCGTCCGGGACAGGGGAGTTGGAGACCCAGTACTTC

D: .
J: TRBJ2-5
size: .
V: TRBV5-4
CDR3: CASSLQAQGWAKTQYF
DNA: TGTGCCAGCAGCTTACAAGCACAGGGATGGGCAAAAACCCAGTACTTC

D: .
J: TRBJ2-1
size: .
V: TRBV11-2
CDR3: CASTLTVYNEQFF
DNA: TGTGCCAGCACCCTTACAGTTTACAATGAGCAGTTCTTC

D: TRBD1
J: TRBJ1-1
size: once
V: TRBV28
CDR3: CASHRGGRSNTEAFF
DNA: TGTGCCAGCCACAGGGGTGGGCGGTCGAACACTGAAGCTTTCTTT

D: TRBD1
J: TRBJ2-7
size: .
V: TRBV5-1
CDR3: CASSFPGQADEQYF
DNA: TGCGCCAGCAGCTTTCCGGGACAGGCGGACGAGCAGTACTTC

D: TRBD1
J: TRBJ1-4
size: .
V: TRBV29-1
CDR3: CSVRYRGSPEKLFF
DNA: TGCAGCGTGAGATACAGGGGAAGTCCCGAAAAACTGTTTTTT

D: .
J: TRBJ2-3
size: .
V: TRBV7-9
CDR3: CASSFRAVAVTDTQYF
DNA: TGTGCCAGCAGCTTTAGGGCGGTAGCGGTCACAGATACGCAGTATTTT

D: TRBD1
J: TRBJ2-2
size: .
V: TRBV5-1
CDR3: CASSAGTDNTGELFF
DNA: TGCGCCAGCAGCGCCGGGACAGATAACACCGGGGAGCTGTTTTTT

D: TRBD1
J: TRBJ1-4
size: .
V: TRBV29-1
CDR3: CSVLGQTNEKLFF
DNA: TGCAGCGTTCTGGGACAGACTAATGAAAAACTGTTTTTT

D: .
J: TRBJ1-1
size: .
V: TRBV4-1
CDR3: CASSQELHPAFF
DNA: TGCGCCAGCAGCCAAGAACTACATCCGGCTTTCTTT